Following are 9 T cell receptor beta chains from one sample sequenced in a study of monozygotic twins with inflammatory bowel disease. TCRdb reprocessed the 5' RACE reads and reports one entry per CDR3 protein, with no DNA. The record lists 420,000 or so distinct CDR3 sequences, of which the ten most abundant hold approximately 2.3%. The sample comprised blood. Receptor source: a human donor with ulcerative colitis or Crohn's disease, or a healthy co-twin of an affected twin (not recorded which).

The chain links TRBV2 to TRBJ2-5; TCRdb returns TRBD2, unconfirmable since there is no DNA. CDR1 and CDR2 (germline): SNHLY, FYNNEI. CDR3 length equals 13 residues. Here the CDR3 reads CASSEARGGPRGF.

This chain uses TRBV6-5 with TRBJ2-1; TCRdb's D call, TRBD1, is unchecked because there is no DNA. The germline V gene has CDR1 MNHEY and CDR2 SVGAGI. The CDR3 consists of 16 residues. The CDR3 loop reads CASSYSPPSSYNEQFF.

The chain employs TRBV6-1 and TRBJ1-5. The CDR3 has 14 amino acids. The germline V gene has CDR1 MNHNS and CDR2 SASEGT. This chain's CDR3 is CASRDGISNQPQHF.

This chain links TRBV5-6 with TRBJ2-1. In germline, CDR1 is SGHDT, CDR2 YYEEEE. The CDR3 loop spans 13 amino acids. The CDR3 loop reads CASSLGSAVEQYF.

The V gene is TRBV5-5, the J gene TRBJ1-5; TCRdb's D call of TRBD1 is untestable without DNA. Germline CDR1 and CDR2: SGHKS and YYEKEE (reference sequence). The CDR3 extends over 15 amino acids. This CDR3 reads CASSLAPTGGQPQHF. The full variable domain, its missing parts supplied by reference TRBV5-5 and TRBJ1-5, is DAGVTQSPTHLIKTRGQQVTLRCSPISGHKSVSWYQQVLGQGPQFIFQYYEKEERGRGNFPDRFSARQFPNYSSELNVNALLLGDSALYLCASSLAPTGGQPQHFGDGTRLSIL.

The chain carries TRBV27 and TRBJ2-3; TCRdb's D call of TRBD2 is untestable without DNA. This CDR3 is 16 amino acids long. Germline V lookup: CDR1 MNHEY, CDR2 SMNVEV (reference sequence). CDR3 sequence: CASSLWAGGSTDTQYF.

The rearrangement uses TRBV7-9 and TRBJ2-5; TCRdb reports TRBD2, a call that lacks DNA to check it against. In germline, CDR1 is SEHNR, CDR2 FQNEAQ (reference sequence). This CDR3 comprises 15 residues. The CDR3 is CASSFLSGTQETQYF.

The V gene is TRBV27, the J gene TRBJ1-4; TCRdb's D gene call, TRBD1, goes unchecked for lack of DNA. Per the germline V gene, CDR1 is MNHEY and CDR2 is SMNVEV (reference sequence). This CDR3 contains 19 residues. The CDR3 reads CASDPDGREKTATNEKLFF.

The V call is TRBV7-2, the J call TRBJ2-5; the TCRdb D gene call, TRBD2, has no DNA to confirm it. Germline CDR1 and CDR2: SGHTA and FQGNSA. This CDR3 region has 17 residues. CDR3 sequence: CASSLAPGLAGQETQYF.